The source of this T cell receptor beta chain is a study of cytomegalovirus exposure and HLA in healthy donors. General study results and limits: A classifier reportedly called cytomegalovirus status with high sensitivity and specificity. The study recorded 164 TCR beta chains that were cytomegalovirus-associated. The finding came from a later analysis; first-cohort TCR clusters tended to co-occur in the roughly 120 validation repertoires.

Libraries were prepared by immunoSEQ multiplex PCR; TCRdb keeps only in-frame clonotypes and omits some of them. The sample carries 110,000 or so clones, around nine tenths recorded once. Regarding this clone: The target antigen is unknown.

The sequencing input was PBMCs. The TCR sequence derives from a woman between 18 and 29 years old in good health and CMV-seronegative.

The CDR3 DNA reads as TGTGCCAGCAGGCCGGGAGTCAATGAGCAGTTCTTC. Its translation is CASRPGVNEQFF. The gene calls are TRBV6-1 and TRBJ2-1; D may be TRBD2 (6 bases). The CDR3 extends over 12 amino acids. The V end lost 6 bases, the J end lost 6 bases, and 9 bases lay between the germline ends. CDR1 is MNHNS and CDR2 is SASEGT in the germline V gene.